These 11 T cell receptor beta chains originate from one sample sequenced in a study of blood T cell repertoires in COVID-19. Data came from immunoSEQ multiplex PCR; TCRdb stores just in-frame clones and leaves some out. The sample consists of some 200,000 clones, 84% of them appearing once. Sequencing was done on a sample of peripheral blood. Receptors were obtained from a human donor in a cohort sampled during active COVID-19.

DNA of the CDR3: TGTGCCAGCAGCCCGGACAGCTCCTACGAGCAGTACTTC. It translates to CASSPDSSYEQYF. The V gene is TRBV5-6, the J gene TRBJ2-7, with D possibly TRBD1 on 6 matching bases. The V gene lost 4 bases and the J gene lost 0 bases, with 8 bases spanning the gap. Germline V lookup: CDR1 SGHDT, CDR2 YYEEEE. This CDR3 has 13 residues.

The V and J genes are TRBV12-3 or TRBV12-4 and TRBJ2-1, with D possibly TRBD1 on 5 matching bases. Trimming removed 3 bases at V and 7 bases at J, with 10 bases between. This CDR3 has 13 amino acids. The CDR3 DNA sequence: TGTGCCAGCAGTTTGGTCCAGGGAAATGAGCAGTTCTTC. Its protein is CASSLVQGNEQFF.

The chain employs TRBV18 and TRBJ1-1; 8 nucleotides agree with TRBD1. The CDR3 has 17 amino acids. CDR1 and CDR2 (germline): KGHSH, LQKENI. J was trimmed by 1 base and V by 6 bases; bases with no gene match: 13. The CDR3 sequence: CASSATGARRENTEAFF. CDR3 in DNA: TGTGCCAGCTCCGCGACAGGGGCTAGGAGGGAGAACACTGAAGCTTTCTTT.

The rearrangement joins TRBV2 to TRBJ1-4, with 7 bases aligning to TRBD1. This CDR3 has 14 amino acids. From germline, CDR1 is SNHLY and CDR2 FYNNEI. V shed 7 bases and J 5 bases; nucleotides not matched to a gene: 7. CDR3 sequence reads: CASKSDRANEKLFF. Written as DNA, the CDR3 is TGTGCCAGCAAGTCAGACAGGGCGAATGAAAAACTGTTTTTT. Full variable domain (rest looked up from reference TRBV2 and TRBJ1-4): EPEVTQTPSHQVTQMGQEVILRCVPISNHLYFYWYRQILGQKVEFLVSFYNNEISEKSEIFDDQFSVERPDGSNFTLKIRSTKLEDSAMYFCASKSDRANEKLFFGSGTQLSVL.

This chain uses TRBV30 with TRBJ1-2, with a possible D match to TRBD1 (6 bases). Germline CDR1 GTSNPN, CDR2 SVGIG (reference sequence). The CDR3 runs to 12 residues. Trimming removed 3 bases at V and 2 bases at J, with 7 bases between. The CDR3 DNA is TGTGCCTGGAGAGACAGGAACTATGGCTACACCTTC. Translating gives CAWRDRNYGYTF.

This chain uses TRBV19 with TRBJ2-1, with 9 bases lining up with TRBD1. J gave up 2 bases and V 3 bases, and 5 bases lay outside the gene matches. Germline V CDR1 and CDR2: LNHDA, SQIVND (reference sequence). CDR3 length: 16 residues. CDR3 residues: CASSMFTGGPYNEQFF. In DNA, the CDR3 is TGTGCCAGTAGTATGTTTACAGGGGGCCCCTACAATGAGCAGTTCTTC.

The CDR3 coding sequence is TGCGCCAGCAGCACACAAGAGACCCAGTACTTC. Protein: CASSTQETQYF. The chain combines TRBV5-1 with TRBJ2-5, with D hard to call. This CDR3 is built from 11 residues. The V end was cut by 4 bases, the J end by 2 bases, with 3 bases between. The germline gives CDR1 SGHRS, CDR2 YFSETQ.

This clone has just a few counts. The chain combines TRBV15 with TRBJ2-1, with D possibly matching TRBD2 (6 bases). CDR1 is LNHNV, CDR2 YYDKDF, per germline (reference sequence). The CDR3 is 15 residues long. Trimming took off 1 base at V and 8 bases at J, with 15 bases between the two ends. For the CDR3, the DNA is TGTGCCACCAGCAGAGTGGCGGGAAGGACGTATGAGCAGTTCTTC. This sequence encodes CATSRVAGRTYEQFF.

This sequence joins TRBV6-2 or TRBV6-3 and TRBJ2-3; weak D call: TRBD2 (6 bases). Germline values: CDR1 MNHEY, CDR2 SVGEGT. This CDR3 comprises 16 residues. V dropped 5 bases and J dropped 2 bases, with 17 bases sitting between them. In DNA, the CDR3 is TGTGCCAGCAGTCCAAATTTGCGGGGAGCCACAGATACGCAGTATTTT. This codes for CASSPNLRGATDTQYF.

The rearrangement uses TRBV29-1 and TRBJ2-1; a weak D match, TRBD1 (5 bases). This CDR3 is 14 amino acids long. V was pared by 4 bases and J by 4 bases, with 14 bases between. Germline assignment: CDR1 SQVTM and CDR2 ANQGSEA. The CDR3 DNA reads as TGCAGCGTTGGCAAGCAGGGTGTTTACAATGAGCAGTTCTTC. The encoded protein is CSVGKQGVYNEQFF.

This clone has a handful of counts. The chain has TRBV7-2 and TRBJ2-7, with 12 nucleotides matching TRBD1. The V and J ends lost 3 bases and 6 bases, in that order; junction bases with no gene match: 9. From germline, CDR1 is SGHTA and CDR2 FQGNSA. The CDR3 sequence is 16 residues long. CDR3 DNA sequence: TGTGCCAGCAGCTTGAACTTGGGGACAGGGGGCTCCGAGCAGTACTTC. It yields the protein CASSLNLGTGGSEQYF.